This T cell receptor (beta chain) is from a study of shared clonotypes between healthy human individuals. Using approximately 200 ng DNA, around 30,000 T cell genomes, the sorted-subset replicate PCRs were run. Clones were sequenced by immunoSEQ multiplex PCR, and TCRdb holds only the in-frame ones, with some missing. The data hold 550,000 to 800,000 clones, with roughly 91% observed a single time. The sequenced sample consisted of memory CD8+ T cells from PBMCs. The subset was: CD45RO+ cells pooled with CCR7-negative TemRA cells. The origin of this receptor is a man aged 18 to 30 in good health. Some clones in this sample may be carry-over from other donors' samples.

The CDR3 region is CASSSAGASWNTIYF. DNA for the CDR3: TGTGCCAGCAGCTCCGCGGGGGCGAGTTGGAACACCATATATTTT. The chain recombines TRBV9 with TRBJ1-3; weak D call: TRBD1 (6 bases). Germline-derived CDR1 and CDR2 are SGDLS and YYNGEE. This CDR3 region has 15 residues. V was cut by 4 bases and J by 7 bases, with 18 bases left in between.